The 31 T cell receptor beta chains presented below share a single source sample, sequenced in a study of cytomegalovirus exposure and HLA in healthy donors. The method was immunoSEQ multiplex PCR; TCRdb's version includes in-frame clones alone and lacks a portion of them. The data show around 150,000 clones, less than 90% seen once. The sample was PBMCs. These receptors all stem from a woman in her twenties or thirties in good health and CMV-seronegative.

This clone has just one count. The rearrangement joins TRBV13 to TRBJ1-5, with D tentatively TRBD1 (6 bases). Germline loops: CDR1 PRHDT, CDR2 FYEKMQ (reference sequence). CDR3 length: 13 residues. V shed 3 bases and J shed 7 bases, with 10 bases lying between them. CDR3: CASSLGGGQPQHF. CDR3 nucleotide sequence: TGTGCCAGCAGCTTGGGGGGCGGACAGCCCCAGCATTTT.

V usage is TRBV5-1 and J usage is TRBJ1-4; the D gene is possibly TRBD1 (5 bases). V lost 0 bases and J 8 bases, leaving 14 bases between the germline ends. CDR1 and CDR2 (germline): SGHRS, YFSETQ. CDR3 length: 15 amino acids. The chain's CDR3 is CASSLEAGRGEKLFF. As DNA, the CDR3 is TGCGCCAGCAGCTTGGAGGCAGGACGGGGGGAAAAACTGTTTTTT.

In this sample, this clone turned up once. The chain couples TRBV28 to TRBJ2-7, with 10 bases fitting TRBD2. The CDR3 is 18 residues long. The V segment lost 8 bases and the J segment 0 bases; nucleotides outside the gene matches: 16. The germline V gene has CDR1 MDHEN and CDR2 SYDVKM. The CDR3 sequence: CASYPEGLAVRGSYEQYF. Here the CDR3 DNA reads TGTGCCAGCTACCCGGAAGGACTAGCGGTCCGAGGCTCCTACGAGCAGTACTTC.

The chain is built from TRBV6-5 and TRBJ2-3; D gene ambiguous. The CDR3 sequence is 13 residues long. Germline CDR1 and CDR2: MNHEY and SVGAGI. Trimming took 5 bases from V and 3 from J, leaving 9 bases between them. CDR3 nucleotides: TGTGCCAGCAGTCGAACCCCTACAGATACGCAGTATTTT. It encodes CASSRTPTDTQYF.

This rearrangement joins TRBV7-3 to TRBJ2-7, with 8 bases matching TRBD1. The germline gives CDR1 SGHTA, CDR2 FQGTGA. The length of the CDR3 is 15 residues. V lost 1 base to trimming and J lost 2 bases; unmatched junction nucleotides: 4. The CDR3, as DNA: TGTGCCAGCAGCTTAAAGGGGACAGGAACCTACGAGCAGTACTTC. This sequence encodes CASSLKGTGTYEQYF.

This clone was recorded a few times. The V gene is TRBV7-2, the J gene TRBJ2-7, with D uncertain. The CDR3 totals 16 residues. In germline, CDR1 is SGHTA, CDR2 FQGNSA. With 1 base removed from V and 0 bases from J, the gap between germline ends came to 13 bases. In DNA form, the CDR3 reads TGTGCCAGCAGCTTAGAGCACACACCTTCCTCCTACGAGCAGTACTTC. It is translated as CASSLEHTPSSYEQYF. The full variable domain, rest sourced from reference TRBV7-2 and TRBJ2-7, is GAGVSQSPSNKVTEKGKDVELRCDPISGHTALYWYRQSLGQGLEFLIYFQGNSAPDKSGLPSDRFSAERTGGSVSTLTIQRTQQEDSAVYLCASSLEHTPSSYEQYFGPGTRLTVT.

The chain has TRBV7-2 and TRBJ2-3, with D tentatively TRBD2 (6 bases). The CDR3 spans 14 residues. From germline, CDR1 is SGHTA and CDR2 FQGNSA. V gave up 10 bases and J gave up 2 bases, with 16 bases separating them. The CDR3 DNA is TGTGCCACAAAAGTCGGCGGGATCACAGATACGCAGTATTTT. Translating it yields CATKVGGITDTQYF.

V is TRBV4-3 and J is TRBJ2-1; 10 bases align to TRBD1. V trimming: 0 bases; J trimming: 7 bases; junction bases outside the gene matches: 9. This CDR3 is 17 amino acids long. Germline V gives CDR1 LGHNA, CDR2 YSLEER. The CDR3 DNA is TGCGCCAGCAGCCAAGATAGAGGGACAGGGGCGGATAATGAGCAGTTCTTC. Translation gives CASSQDRGTGADNEQFF.

CDR3 DNA sequence: TGTGCCAGCAGTTTATTGGGGGGGGCTAACTATGGCTACACCTTC. Its protein is CASSLLGGANYGYTF. The chain joins TRBV28 to TRBJ1-2; D might be TRBD1 (5 bases). Trimming left V 1 base short and J 0 bases short, with 9 bases between. CDR3 length: 15 residues. The germline V gene encodes CDR1 MDHEN and CDR2 SYDVKM.

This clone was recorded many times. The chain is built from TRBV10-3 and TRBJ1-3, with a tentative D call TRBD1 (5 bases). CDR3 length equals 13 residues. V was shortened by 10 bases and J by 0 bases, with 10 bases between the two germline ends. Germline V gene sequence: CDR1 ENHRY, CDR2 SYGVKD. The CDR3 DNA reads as TGTGCCACACACGACAGCTCTGGAAACACCATATATTTT. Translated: CATHDSSGNTIYF.

This chain's CDR3 is CAWNSGRTYNEQFF. The CDR3 DNA reads as TGTGCCTGGAATAGCGGGAGGACCTACAATGAGCAGTTCTTC. The chain joins TRBV30 to TRBJ2-1, with 10 bases matching TRBD2. CDR3 length equals 14 residues. V was clipped by 4 bases and J by 2 bases; unmatched bases: 2. Per the germline V gene, CDR1 is GTSNPN and CDR2 is SVGIG (reference sequence).

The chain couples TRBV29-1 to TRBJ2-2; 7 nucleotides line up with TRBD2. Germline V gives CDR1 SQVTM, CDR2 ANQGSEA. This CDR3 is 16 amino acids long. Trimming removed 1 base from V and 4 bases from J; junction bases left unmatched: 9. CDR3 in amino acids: CSVEGRGLVGTGELFF. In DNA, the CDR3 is TGCAGCGTTGAAGGCCGAGGACTAGTTGGCACCGGGGAGCTGTTTTTT.

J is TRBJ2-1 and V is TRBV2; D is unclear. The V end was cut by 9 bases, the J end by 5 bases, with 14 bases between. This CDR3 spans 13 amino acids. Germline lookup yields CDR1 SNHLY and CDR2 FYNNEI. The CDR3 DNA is TGTGCCAGATCAGTCAGTGTGGACAATGAGCAGTTCTTC. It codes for CARSVSVDNEQFF.

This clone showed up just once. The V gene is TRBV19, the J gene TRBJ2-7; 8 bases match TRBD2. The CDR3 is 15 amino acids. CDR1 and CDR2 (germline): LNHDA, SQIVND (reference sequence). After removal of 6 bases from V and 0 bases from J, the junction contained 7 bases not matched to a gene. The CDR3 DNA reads TGTGCCAGTAGCCCAATAGCGGGACCCTCCTACGAGCAGTACTTC. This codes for CASSPIAGPSYEQYF.

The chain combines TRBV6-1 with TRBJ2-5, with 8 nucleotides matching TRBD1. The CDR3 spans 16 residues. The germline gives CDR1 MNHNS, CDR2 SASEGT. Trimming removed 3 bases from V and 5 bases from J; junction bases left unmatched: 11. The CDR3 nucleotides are TGTGCCAGCAGTGACCGGACAGGGATGGTTTTGGAGACCCAGTACTTC. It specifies CASSDRTGMVLETQYF.

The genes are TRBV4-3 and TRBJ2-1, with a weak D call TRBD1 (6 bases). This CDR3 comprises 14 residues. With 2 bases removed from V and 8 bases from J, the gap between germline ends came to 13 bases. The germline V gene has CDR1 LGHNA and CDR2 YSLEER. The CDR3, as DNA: TGCGCCAGCAGCCAAAGGGGGAGTAAAGATGAGCAGTTCTTC. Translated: CASSQRGSKDEQFF.

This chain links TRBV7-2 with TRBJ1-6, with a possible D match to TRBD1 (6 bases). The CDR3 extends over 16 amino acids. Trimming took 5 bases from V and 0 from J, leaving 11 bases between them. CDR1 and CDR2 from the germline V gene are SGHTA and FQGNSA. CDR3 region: CASSKRGSSYNSPLHF. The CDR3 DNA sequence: TGTGCCAGCAGCAAAAGGGGGAGCTCCTATAATTCACCCCTCCACTTT.

The CDR3 protein is CASSKDTMKYEQYF. The CDR3 nucleotides are TGTGCCAGCAGCAAAGACACCATGAAGTACGAGCAGTACTTC. The chain has TRBV7-2 and TRBJ2-7; D remains ambiguous. CDR3 length: 14 residues. Germline values: CDR1 SGHTA, CDR2 FQGNSA. The V and J ends lost 5 bases and 4 bases respectively, with 15 bases between them.

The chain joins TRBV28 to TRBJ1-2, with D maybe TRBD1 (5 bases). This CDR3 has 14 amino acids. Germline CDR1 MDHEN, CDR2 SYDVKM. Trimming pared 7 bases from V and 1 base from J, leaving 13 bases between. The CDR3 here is CASTVGTDNYGYTF. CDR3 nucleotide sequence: TGTGCCAGCACCGTCGGGACGGATAACTATGGCTACACCTTC.

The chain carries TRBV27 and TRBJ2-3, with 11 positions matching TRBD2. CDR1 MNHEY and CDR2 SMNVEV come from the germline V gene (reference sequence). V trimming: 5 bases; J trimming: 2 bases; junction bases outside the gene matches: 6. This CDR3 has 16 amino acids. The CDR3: CASSPIAGGSTDTQYF. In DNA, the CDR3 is TGTGCCAGCAGTCCTATAGCGGGAGGGTCCACAGATACGCAGTATTTT.

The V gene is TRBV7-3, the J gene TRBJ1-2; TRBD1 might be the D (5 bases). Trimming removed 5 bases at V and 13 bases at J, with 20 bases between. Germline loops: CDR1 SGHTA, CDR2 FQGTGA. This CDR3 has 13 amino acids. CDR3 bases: TGTGCCAGCAGCGGAGTAATGGGGGGGGAACCCACCTTC. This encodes CASSGVMGGEPTF.

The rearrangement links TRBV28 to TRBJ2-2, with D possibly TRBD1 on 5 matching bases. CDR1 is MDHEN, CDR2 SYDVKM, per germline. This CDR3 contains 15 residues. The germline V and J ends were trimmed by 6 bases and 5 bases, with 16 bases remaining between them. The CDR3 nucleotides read TGTGCCAGCAGACCTGGACCAAAGGGGACCGGGGAGCTGTTTTTT. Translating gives CASRPGPKGTGELFF.

Here the CDR3 reads CASQGYREGGEAFF. The DNA of the CDR3 is TGCGCCAGCCAAGGGTACAGGGAGGGTGGAGAAGCTTTCTTT. V gene TRBV10-2 combines with J gene TRBJ1-1, with TRBD1 as a possible D gene (6 bases). The germline gives CDR1 WSHSY, CDR2 SAAADI. This CDR3 is built from 14 residues. V shed 8 bases and J shed 8 bases, with 21 bases lying between them.

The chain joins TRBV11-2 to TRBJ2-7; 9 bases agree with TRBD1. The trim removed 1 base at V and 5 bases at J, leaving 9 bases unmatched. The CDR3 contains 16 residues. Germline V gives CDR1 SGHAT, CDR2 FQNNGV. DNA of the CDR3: TGTGCCAGCAGCTTAGGTACTAGGACAGGGGTTGACGAGCAGTACTTC. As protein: CASSLGTRTGVDEQYF.

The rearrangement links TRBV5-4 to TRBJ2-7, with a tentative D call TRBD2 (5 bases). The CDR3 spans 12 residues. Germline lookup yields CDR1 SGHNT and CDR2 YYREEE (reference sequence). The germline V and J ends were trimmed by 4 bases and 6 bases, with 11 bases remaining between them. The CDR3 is CASSGLGREQYF. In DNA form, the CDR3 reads TGTGCCAGCAGCGGACTGGGCCGCGAGCAGTACTTC. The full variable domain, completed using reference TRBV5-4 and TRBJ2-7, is ETGVTQSPTHLIKTRGQQVTLRCSSQSGHNTVSWYQQALGQGPQFIFQYYREEENGRGNFPPRFSGLQFPNYSSELNVNALELDDSALYLCASSGLGREQYFGPGTRLTVT.

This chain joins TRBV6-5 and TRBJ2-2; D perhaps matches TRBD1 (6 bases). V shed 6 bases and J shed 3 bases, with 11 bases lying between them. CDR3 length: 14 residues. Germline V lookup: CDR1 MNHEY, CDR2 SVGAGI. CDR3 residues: CASRDRSDTGELFF. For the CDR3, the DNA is TGTGCCAGCAGAGACAGGTCCGACACCGGGGAGCTGTTTTTT.

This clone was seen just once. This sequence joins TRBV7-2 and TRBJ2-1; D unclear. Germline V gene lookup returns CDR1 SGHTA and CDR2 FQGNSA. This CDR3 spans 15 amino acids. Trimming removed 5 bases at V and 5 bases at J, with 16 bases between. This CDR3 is CASSQPLAANNEQFF. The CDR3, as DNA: TGTGCCAGCAGCCAACCGCTGGCCGCGAACAATGAGCAGTTCTTC.

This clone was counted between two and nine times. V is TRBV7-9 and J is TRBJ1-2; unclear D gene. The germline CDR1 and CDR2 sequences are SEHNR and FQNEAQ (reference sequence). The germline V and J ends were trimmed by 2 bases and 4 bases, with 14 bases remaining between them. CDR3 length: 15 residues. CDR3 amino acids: CASSLKDRVAYGYTF. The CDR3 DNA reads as TGTGCCAGCAGCTTAAAGGATCGGGTTGCCTATGGCTACACCTTC.

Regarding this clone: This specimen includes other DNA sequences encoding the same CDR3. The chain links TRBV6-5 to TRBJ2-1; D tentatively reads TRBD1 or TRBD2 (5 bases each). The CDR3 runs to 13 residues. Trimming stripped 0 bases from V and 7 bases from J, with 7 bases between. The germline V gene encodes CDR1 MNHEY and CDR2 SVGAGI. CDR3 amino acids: CASSYSRGNEQFF. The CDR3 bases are TGTGCCAGCAGTTACTCGAGGGGAAATGAGCAGTTCTTC.

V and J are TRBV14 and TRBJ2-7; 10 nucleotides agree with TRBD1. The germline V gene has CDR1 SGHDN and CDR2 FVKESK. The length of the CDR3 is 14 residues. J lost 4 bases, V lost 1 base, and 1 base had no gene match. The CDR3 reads CASSQGQGAYEQYF. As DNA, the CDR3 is TGTGCCAGCAGCCAAGGACAGGGGGCGTACGAGCAGTACTTC.

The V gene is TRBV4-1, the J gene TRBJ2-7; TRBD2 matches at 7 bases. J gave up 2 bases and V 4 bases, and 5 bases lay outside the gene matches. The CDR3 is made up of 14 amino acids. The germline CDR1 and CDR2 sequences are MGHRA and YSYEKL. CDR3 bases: TGCGCCAGCAGCCGGACTAGGAACGCCTACGAGCAGTACTTC. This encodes CASSRTRNAYEQYF.